This TCR beta chain was recorded in a study of T-cell memory formation after mild COVID-19. Points from the study as a whole: While clones contracting from day 15 to 85 were balanced between CD4 and CD8, later expanders leaned CD4+. The authors did not confirm SARS-CoV-2 specificity of second-wave clones peaking day 37. Researchers found some responding clones in pre-infection memory, a sign that cross-reactive memory joined.

Barcoded TCR alpha and TCR beta cDNA libraries with UMIs came from 5'RACE using constant-segment primers. From the 5' RACE reads, TCRdb called clonotypes with MiXCR, one entry per CDR3 protein. Among around 400,000 distinct CDR3 sequences listed, roughly 24% were seen once. Regarding this clonotype: No antigen is known for it.

This clonotype was obtained from an adult woman who had mild COVID-19 (a few samples of this study predate the infection). Cell type and time point are not known. The sequencing input was PBMCs or a T cell subset sorted from them (not recorded which).

DNA for the CDR3: TGTGCCAGCAGTTTAACTATAGCCAAAAACATTCAGTACTTC. Translated: CASSLTIAKNIQYF. V and J are TRBV6-5 and TRBJ2-4, with no clear D. The CDR3 consists of 14 residues. V was clipped by 4 bases and J by 0 bases, with 7 bases between them. Germline loops: CDR1 MNHEY, CDR2 SVGAGI.